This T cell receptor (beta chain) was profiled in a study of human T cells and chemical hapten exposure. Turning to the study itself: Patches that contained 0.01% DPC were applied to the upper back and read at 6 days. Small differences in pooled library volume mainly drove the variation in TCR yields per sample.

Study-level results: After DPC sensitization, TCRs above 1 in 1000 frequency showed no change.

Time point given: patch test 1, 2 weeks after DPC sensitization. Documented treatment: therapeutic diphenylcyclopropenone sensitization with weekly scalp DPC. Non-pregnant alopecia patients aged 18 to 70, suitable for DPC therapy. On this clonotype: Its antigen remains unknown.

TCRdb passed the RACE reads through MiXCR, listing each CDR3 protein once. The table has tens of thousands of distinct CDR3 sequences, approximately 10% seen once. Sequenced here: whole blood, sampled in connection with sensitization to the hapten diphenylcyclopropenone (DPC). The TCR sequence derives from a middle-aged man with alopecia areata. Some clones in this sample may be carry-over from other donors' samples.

CDR3 region: CASSPGREGHEQFF. In DNA, the CDR3 is TGTGCCAGCAGCCCGGGGCGGGAGGGTCATGAGCAGTTCTTC. The rearrangement uses TRBV12-3 or TRBV12-4 and TRBJ2-1, with TRBD2 matching over 9 bases. The CDR3 is 14 residues long. V lost 6 bases, J lost 8 bases, and 8 bases stayed unmatched.